Below are 21 T cell receptor beta chains sequenced from a single sample in a study of blood T cell repertoires in COVID-19. Only in-frame clones appear in the TCRdb table, and some are missing; sequencing was by immunoSEQ multiplex PCR. The sample holds some 370,000 clones, 70% to 90% seen once. The specimen sequenced was peripheral blood. Receptors originate from a woman aged 25 to 45 with COVID-19, enrolled during active disease.

The V and J genes are TRBV7-2 and TRBJ2-3; D uncertain. Trimming stripped 7 bases from V and 6 bases from J, with 14 bases between. This CDR3 comprises 13 residues. Germline CDR1 reads SGHTA; CDR2 reads FQGNSA. Written as DNA, the CDR3 is TGTGCCAGCACCCTAGGAACGACCGATACGCAGTATTTT. Protein product: CASTLGTTDTQYF.

The chain recombines TRBV6-1 with TRBJ1-6; TRBD1 might be the D (6 bases). Trimming removed 2 bases from V and 11 bases from J, with 13 bases in between. Germline V gene data show CDR1 as MNHNS and CDR2 as SASEGT. The CDR3 is made up of 14 amino acids. The CDR3 DNA is TGTGCCAGCAGTGAATGGGGGCTCCTGACACCCCTCCACTTT. Translation gives CASSEWGLLTPLHF.

The chain is built from TRBV11-2 and TRBJ2-7; perhaps TRBD1 as D (6 bases). CDR1 is SGHAT and CDR2 is FQNNGV in the germline V gene. Trimming shortened V by 3 bases and J by 2 bases, and 14 bases separated the two germline ends. The CDR3 runs 15 residues. DNA for the CDR3: TGTGCCAGCAGCTTCGACAGGTTTCGGACCTACGAGCAGTACTTC. It translates to CASSFDRFRTYEQYF.

The CDR3 coding sequence is TGTGCCAGCAGCCCTTGGACTAGCGGGAATAGGTACGAGCAGTACTTC. Translation: CASSPWTSGNRYEQYF. The chain employs TRBV14 and TRBJ2-7, with 12 bases that match TRBD2. The CDR3 extends over 16 amino acids. The V gene end was trimmed by 4 bases and the J gene end by 4 bases; junction bases not matched to a gene: 8. Germline CDR1 is SGHDN and CDR2 is FVKESK.

CDR3 loop: CASKEDLVYEQYF. The CDR3 DNA reads TGTGCCAGCAAAGAGGACTTAGTCTACGAGCAGTACTTC. The V gene is TRBV2, the J gene TRBJ2-7; D is perhaps TRBD2 (5 bases). The V gene's germline CDR1 is SNHLY and CDR2 FYNNEI. The ends were cut back, 7 bases at V and 3 bases at J, with 13 bases in the middle. This CDR3 is 13 amino acids long.

The rearrangement uses TRBV19 and TRBJ2-1; 13 nucleotides line up with TRBD2. The CDR3 contains 13 residues. Germline CDR1 LNHDA, CDR2 SQIVND (reference sequence). The V and J ends lost 10 bases and 6 bases, in that order; junction bases with no gene match: 3. CDR3 amino acids: CATRTSGSNEQFF. For the CDR3, the DNA is TGTGCCACCAGGACTAGCGGGAGCAATGAGCAGTTCTTC.

V usage is TRBV25-1 and J usage is TRBJ1-3; D is possibly TRBD1 (6 bases). The CDR3 spans 16 residues. Deletions cut 5 bases from V and 0 bases from J, with 14 bases between. In germline, CDR1 is MGHDK, CDR2 SYGVNS. The CDR3 here is CASSNARGLSGNTIYF. DNA for the CDR3: TGTGCCAGCAGTAACGCCAGGGGCCTCTCTGGAAACACCATATATTTT.

This clone is a singleton in its sample. The chain combines TRBV4-3 with TRBJ1-3; tentative D call: TRBD1 (6 bases). This CDR3 is built from 17 residues. V was shortened by 0 bases and J by 4 bases, with 16 bases between the two germline ends. CDR1 is LGHNA, CDR2 YSLEER, per germline. The CDR3 DNA reads as TGCGCCAGCAGCCAAGAAATCCAAAACAGGGCCGGAAACACCATATATTTT. Translated, it gives CASSQEIQNRAGNTIYF.

On this clone: At the DNA level, this CDR3 is encoded by other sequences in the same sample as well. This chain connects TRBV18 to TRBJ2-7, with 9 nucleotides matching TRBD1. V lost 3 bases, J lost 0 bases, and 3 bases stayed unmatched. The CDR3 totals 15 residues. Germline CDR1 and CDR2: KGHSH and LQKENI. CDR3 loop: CASSPGQGTSYEQYF. The CDR3 bases are TGTGCCAGCTCACCGGGACAGGGTACCTCCTACGAGCAGTACTTC.

V usage is TRBV2 and J usage is TRBJ2-7; the D is unclear. In germline, CDR1 is SNHLY, CDR2 FYNNEI. The germline V and J ends were trimmed by 4 bases and 6 bases, with 10 bases remaining between them. The CDR3 covers 12 residues. The DNA of the CDR3 is TGTGCCAGCAGTGTACGACTGCTCGAGCAGTACTTC. Protein: CASSVRLLEQYF.

The V gene is TRBV5-1, the J gene TRBJ1-3; D not resolved. Trimming took off 5 bases at V and 8 bases at J, with 11 bases between the two ends. The V gene's germline CDR1 is SGHRS and CDR2 YFSETQ. There are 12 residues in the CDR3. The CDR3 sequence is CASSPGEDTIYF. The CDR3 DNA reads TGCGCCAGCAGTCCCGGAGAGGACACCATATATTTT.

This clone was counted a few times. The rearrangement joins TRBV24-1 to TRBJ1-5; 7 bases are a match to TRBD1. V lost 5 bases and J lost 3; bases outside the gene matches: 3. This CDR3 is 14 amino acids long. Germline V gene lookup returns CDR1 KGHDR and CDR2 SFDVKD. CDR3 sequence: CATSATGLNQPQHF. The DNA for the CDR3 is TGTGCCACCAGTGCGACAGGGCTCAATCAGCCCCAGCATTTT.

The chain joins TRBV5-1 to TRBJ1-6; TRBD1 aligns across 10 bases. Trimming cost V 4 bases and J 5 bases; bases outside gene matches: 6. Germline values: CDR1 SGHRS, CDR2 YFSETQ. The CDR3 sequence is 16 residues long. CDR3 protein: CASSRSGQGNNSPLHF. CDR3 bases: TGCGCCAGCAGCAGATCGGGACAGGGGAATAATTCACCCCTCCACTTT.

This clone occurred once. V and J are TRBV19 and TRBJ1-1; the match to TRBD1 covers 8 bases. Germline V CDR1 and CDR2: LNHDA, SQIVND (reference sequence). The CDR3 consists of 14 residues. J lost 5 bases, V lost 4 bases, and 6 bases had no gene match. CDR3 loop: CASSTGQVRTEAFF. The CDR3 DNA is TGTGCCAGTAGTACGGGACAGGTGCGAACTGAAGCTTTCTTT.

The chain carries TRBV3-1 (or the pseudogene TRBV3-2) and TRBJ2-3; 10 bases are shared with TRBD2. The CDR3 covers 18 residues. V lost 1 base and J lost 2; bases outside the gene matches: 9. The germline V gene has CDR1 LGHDT and CDR2 YNNKEL (reference sequence). The CDR3 loop reads CASSQADLAGETTDTQYF. The DNA of the CDR3 is TGTGCCAGCAGCCAAGCGGACCTAGCGGGAGAAACCACAGATACGCAGTATTTT.

The chain uses TRBV19 and TRBJ1-5; tentatively, D is TRBD1 (5 bases). Deletions cut 9 bases from V and 9 bases from J, with 21 bases between. The CDR3 has 14 amino acids. Germline V gives CDR1 LNHDA, CDR2 SQIVND (reference sequence). The CDR3 loop reads CASTPGTGVWPQHF. CDR3 DNA sequence: TGTGCCAGCACGCCCGGGACGGGGGTTTGGCCCCAGCATTTT.

This chain joins TRBV5-1 and TRBJ1-1; 11 bases map to TRBD1. J gave up 10 bases and V 4 bases, and 12 bases lay outside the gene matches. Per germline, CDR1 SGHRS and CDR2 YFSETQ. The CDR3 loop spans 15 amino acids. This chain's CDR3 is CASSPGQGARLGAFF. CDR3 nucleotide sequence: TGCGCCAGCAGCCCCGGACAGGGGGCACGCCTCGGAGCTTTCTTT. Filled out from reference TRBV5-1 and TRBJ1-1, the complete variable domain reads KAGVTQTPRYLIKTRGQQVTLSCSPISGHRSVSWYQQTPGQGLQFLFEYFSETQRNKGNFPGRFSGRQFSNSRSEMNVSTLELGDSALYLCASSPGQGARLGAFFGQGTRLTVV.

The chain couples TRBV5-6 to TRBJ1-2; tentatively, D is TRBD1 (5 bases). The V end was cut by 2 bases, the J end by 2 bases, with 10 bases between. There are 14 residues in the CDR3. Germline CDR1 SGHDT, CDR2 YYEEEE. The DNA for the CDR3 is TGTGCCAGCAGCTTTCGACAGCCGAACTATGGCTACACCTTC. This sequence encodes CASSFRQPNYGYTF.

The V call is TRBV30, the J call TRBJ1-2, with D maybe TRBD1 (5 bases). Germline loops: CDR1 GTSNPN, CDR2 SVGIG (reference sequence). This CDR3 is built from 13 residues. The V and J ends lost 3 bases and 4 bases respectively, with 12 bases between them. The CDR3 DNA reads as TGTGCCTGGAGCGCCGACAGTTTCTATGGCTACACCTTC. This gives the protein CAWSADSFYGYTF.

The V gene is TRBV30, the J gene TRBJ1-6; D remains ambiguous. Germline V gene lookup returns CDR1 GTSNPN and CDR2 SVGIG (reference sequence). The CDR3 totals 13 residues. Trimming removed 6 bases at V and 7 bases at J, with 13 bases between. The DNA for the CDR3 is TGTGCCTGCCTAGGGAGCTTGAATTCACCCCTCCACTTT. Its protein is CACLGSLNSPLHF.

V gene TRBV19 combines with J gene TRBJ2-4; 7 bases are a match to TRBD1. The CDR3 runs 14 residues. Looked up from germline, CDR1 is LNHDA and CDR2 is SQIVND (reference sequence). V gave up 7 bases and J gave up 7 bases; unmatched junction bases: 10. The CDR3 spells CASTSPLQGNIQYF. The CDR3 DNA is TGTGCCAGTACCTCACCTCTACAGGGGAACATTCAGTACTTC.